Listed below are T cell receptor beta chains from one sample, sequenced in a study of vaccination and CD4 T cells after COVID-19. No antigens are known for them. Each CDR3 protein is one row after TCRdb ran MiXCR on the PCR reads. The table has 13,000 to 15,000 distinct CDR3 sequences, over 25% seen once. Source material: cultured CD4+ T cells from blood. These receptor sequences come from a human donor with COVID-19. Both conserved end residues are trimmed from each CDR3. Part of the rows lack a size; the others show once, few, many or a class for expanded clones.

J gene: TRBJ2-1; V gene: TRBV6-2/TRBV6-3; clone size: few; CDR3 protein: ASRPGGSYNEQF
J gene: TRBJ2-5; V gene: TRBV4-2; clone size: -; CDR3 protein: ASSQGLSGGEETQY
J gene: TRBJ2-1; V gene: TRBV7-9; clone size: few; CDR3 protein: ASSLLAGGYNEQF
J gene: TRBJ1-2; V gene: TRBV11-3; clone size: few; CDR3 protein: ASSLRAPVGVGYT
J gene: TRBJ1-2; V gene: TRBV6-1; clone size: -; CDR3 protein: ASSPAGAGNYGYT
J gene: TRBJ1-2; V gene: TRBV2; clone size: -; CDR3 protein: ASRGSYGYT
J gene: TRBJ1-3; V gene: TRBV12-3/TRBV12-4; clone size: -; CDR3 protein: AGRGASSGNTIY
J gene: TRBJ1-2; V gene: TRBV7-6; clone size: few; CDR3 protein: ASSLSHSGQGAGYT
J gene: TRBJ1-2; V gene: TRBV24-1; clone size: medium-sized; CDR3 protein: ATSDRGINYGYT
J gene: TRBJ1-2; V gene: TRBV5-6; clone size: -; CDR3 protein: ASSLVDSDYGYT
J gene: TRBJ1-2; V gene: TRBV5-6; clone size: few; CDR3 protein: ASSRDRANYGYT
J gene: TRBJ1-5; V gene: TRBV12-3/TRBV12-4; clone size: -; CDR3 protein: ASSLGENQPQH
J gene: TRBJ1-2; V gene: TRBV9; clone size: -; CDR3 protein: ASSVAGTGLLANYGYT
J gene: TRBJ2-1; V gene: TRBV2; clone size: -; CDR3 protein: ASSVAGIAF
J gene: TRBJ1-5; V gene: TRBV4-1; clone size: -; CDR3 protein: ASSVLLRARNQPQH
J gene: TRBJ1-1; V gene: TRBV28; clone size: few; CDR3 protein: ASSSNRRKHMNTEAF
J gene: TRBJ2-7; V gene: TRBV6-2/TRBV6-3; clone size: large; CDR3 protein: ASTIRLAGNGEQY
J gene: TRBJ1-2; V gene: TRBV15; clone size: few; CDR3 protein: ATSRGGQGKRLGYT
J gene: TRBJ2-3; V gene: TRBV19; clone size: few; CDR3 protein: ASSPIGGSTDTQY
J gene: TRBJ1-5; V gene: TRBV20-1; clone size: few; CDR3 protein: SARDTQSPSNQPQH
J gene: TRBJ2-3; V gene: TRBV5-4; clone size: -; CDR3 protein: ASSSRVSRTDTQY
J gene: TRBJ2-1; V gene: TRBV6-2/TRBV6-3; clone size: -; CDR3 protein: ASRRGGSDNEQF
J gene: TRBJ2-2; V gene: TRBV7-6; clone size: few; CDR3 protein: ASSLDLRVARTGELF
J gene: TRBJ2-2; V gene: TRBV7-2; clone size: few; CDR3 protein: ASSSQGGGELF
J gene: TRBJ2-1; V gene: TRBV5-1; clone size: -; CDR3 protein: ASSDGPYNEQF
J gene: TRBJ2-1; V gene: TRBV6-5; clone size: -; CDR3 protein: ASSYYGRGRDEQF
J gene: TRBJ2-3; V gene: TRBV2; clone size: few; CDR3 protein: ARGDTQY
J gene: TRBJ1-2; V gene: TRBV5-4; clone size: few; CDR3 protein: ASSLDGKANYGYT
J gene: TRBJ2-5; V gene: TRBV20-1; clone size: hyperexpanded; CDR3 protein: SARPLAETQY
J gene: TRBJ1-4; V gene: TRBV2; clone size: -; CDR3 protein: ASSWGQLNEKLF
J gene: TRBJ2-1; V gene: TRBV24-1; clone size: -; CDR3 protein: ATSERQGMMNEQF
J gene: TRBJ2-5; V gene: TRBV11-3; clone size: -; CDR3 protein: ASSLQRGGNFQETQY
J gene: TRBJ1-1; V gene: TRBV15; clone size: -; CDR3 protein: ATGRGGRTEAF
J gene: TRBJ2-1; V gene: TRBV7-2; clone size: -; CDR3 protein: ASSLSRGGEQF
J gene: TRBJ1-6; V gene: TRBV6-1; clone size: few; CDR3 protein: ASSLGGPLH
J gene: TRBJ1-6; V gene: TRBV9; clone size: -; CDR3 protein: ASSVVENSPLH
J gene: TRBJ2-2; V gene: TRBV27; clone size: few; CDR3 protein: ASSLIGLNTGELF